This T cell receptor beta chain was identified during a study of cytomegalovirus exposure and HLA in healthy donors. The PCR used 60 Vbeta and 13 Jbeta primers. Clones were read by immunoSEQ multiplex PCR, and TCRdb kept only the in-frame ones, dropping some. The sample has 160,000 or so clones; about 80% are singletons. The CDR3 consists of 12 residues. Looked up from germline, CDR1 is MNHEY and CDR2 is SVGAGI. Trimming took 8 bases from V and 7 from J, leaving 15 bases between them. What was sequenced was PBMCs. The genes are TRBV6-5 and TRBJ2-7; tentatively, D is TRBD1 (5 bases). This receptor was identified in a man aged 35 to 55 in good health and CMV-seronegative. Written as DNA, the CDR3 is TGTGCCAGCTTTTCGTCTAGGGGTGAGCAGTACTTC. This encodes CASFSSRGEQYF.